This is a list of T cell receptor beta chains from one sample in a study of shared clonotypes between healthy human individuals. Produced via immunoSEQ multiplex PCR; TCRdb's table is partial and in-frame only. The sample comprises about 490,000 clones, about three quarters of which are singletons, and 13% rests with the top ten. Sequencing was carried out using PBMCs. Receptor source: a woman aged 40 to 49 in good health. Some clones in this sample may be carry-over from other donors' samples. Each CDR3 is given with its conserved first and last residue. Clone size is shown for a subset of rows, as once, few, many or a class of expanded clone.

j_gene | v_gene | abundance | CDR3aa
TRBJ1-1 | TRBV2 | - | CASSFQVEAFF
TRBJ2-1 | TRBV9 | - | CASSPARVGGWQFF
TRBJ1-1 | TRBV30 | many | CARNAQGASEAFF
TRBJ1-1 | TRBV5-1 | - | CASGRGTEAFF
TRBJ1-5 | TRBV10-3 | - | CAILIQGDNQPQHF
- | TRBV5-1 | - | CASSSEPPPTEQYF
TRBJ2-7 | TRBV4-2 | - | CASSPGQAGGPAEEQYF
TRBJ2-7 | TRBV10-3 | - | CAISEPGTGGTYF
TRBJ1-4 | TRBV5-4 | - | CASSLGTNEKLFF
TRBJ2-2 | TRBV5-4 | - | CASSLFPGELFF
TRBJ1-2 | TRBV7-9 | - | CASSSDRDRGYTF
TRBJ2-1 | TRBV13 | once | CASSLVGIIDEQFF
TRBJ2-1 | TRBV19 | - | CASNPFGTSGTGQFF
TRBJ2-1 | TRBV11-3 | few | CASSLLAGSNEQFF
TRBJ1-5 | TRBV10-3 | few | CAIKGAENQPQHF
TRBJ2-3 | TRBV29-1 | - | CSVESLRVVQDTQYF
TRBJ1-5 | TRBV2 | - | CASSVSNQPQHF
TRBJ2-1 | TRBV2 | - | CASSPPREGHRTEQFF
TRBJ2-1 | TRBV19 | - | CASTWTTASYNEQFF
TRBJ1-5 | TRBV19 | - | CASKGGAGQPQHF
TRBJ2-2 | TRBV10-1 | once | CASQDRGSTGELFF
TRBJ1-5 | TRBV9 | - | CASSGTGDRPQHF
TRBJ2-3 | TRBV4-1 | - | CASSPVADTQYF